These T cell receptor beta chains were read from a single sample in a study of persistence of HIV-infected CD4 T cells. Their target antigens are unknown. Profiling relied on immunoSEQ multiplex PCR, and the TCRdb table lists in-frame clones only, not all of them. Of around 28,000 clones listed, approximately 78% are singletons. Sequencing used CD4+ T cells sorted from PBMCs after 18-hour stimulation, obtained from a patient who received antiretroviral therapy. Receptors originate from an adult woman with HIV who was CMV-seropositive. Each CDR3 is given with its conserved first and last residue. Fields, in order: D gene, clone size, CDR3 length, V gene, J gene, CDR3 protein, CDR3 DNA. The D gene is left open where the match is weak. Clone size is given for some rows only: seen once, a few or many times, or a class if the clone is expanded.

-	-	13	TRBV18	TRBJ2-1	CASPLAGNNEQFF	TGTGCCAGCCCCCTGGCAGGGAACAATGAGCAGTTCTTC
-	-	16	TRBV19	TRBJ2-4	CASSIDLIQAKNIQYF	TGTGCCAGTAGTATAGACCTCATTCAGGCCAAAAACATTCAGTACTTC
TRBD2	-	14	TRBV29-1	TRBJ2-7	CSVRPAGGRREQYF	TGCAGCGTTAGGCCAGCGGGGGGGCGTAGGGAGCAGTACTTC
-	-	12	TRBV5-1	TRBJ2-1	CASSLARNEQFF	TGCGCCAGCAGCTTGGCCCGGAATGAGCAGTTCTTC
-	-	13	TRBV5-1	TRBJ1-1	CASSSGAYTEAFF	TGCGCCAGCAGCTCAGGAGCATACACTGAAGCTTTCTTT
TRBD2	-	16	TRBV7-3	TRBJ2-5	CASSPVLAGGWETQYF	TGTGCCAGCAGCCCTGTCCTAGCGGGGGGCTGGGAGACCCAGTACTTC
-	once	13	TRBV5-5	TRBJ1-2	CASSLADNYGYTF	TGTGCCAGCAGCTTGGCAGATAACTATGGCTACACCTTC
TRBD1	-	13	TRBV5-4	TRBJ1-2	CASSLDRGYGYTF	TGTGCCAGCAGCCTGGACAGGGGCTATGGCTACACCTTC
TRBD1	-	14	TRBV6-1	TRBJ1-2	CASSDPQGVYGYTF	TGTGCCAGCAGTGATCCACAGGGGGTGTATGGCTACACCTTC
-	medium-sized	12	TRBV30	TRBJ1-2	CAWSRVGYGYTF	TGTGCCTGGAGCAGGGTTGGCTATGGCTACACCTTC
-	-	13	TRBV12-3/TRBV12-4	TRBJ1-2	CASRSGAYYGYTF	TGTGCCAGCAGATCGGGGGCTTACTATGGCTACACCTTC
-	-	14	TRBV19	TRBJ1-2	CASTLGRLNYGYTF	TGTGCCAGTACCTTAGGGCGGTTAAACTATGGCTACACCTTC
-	-	15	TRBV2	TRBJ1-1	CASSEGWAVNTEAFF	TGTGCCAGCAGTGAAGGTTGGGCAGTGAACACTGAAGCTTTCTTT
TRBD1	-	14	TRBV9	TRBJ1-1	CASSVQGAGTEAFF	TGTGCCAGCAGCGTACAGGGGGCAGGGACTGAAGCTTTCTTT
-	-	13	TRBV7-3	TRBJ2-5	CASSLEGGKTQYF	TGTGCCAGCAGCTTAGAGGGGGGGAAGACCCAGTACTTC
-	few	13	TRBV27	TRBJ1-2	CASSFSGDYGYTF	TGTGCCAGCAGTTTTTCGGGGGACTATGGCTACACCTTC
TRBD2	-	17	TRBV7-8	TRBJ2-3	CASSWASGGDRADTQYF	TGTGCCAGCAGCTGGGCTAGCGGGGGGGATAGGGCAGATACGCAGTATTTT
-	-	15	TRBV7-9	TRBJ1-5	CASSLGGSNNQPQHF	TGTGCCAGCAGCTTAGGAGGTAGTAACAATCAGCCCCAGCATTTT
-	-	14	TRBV15	TRBJ2-3	CATSRGGEADTQYF	TGTGCCACCAGCAGAGGCGGGGAGGCAGATACGCAGTATTTT
TRBD2	-	14	TRBV7-6	TRBJ2-3	CASNSGEPADTQYF	TGTGCCAGCAACAGCGGGGAGCCAGCAGATACGCAGTATTTT
TRBD1	-	16	TRBV14	TRBJ2-2	CASSPYRGSNTGELFF	TGTGCCAGCAGCCCATACAGGGGCTCCAACACCGGGGAGCTGTTTTTT
TRBD2	-	17	TRBV4-1	TRBJ2-7	CASSQVGLAGGSYEQYF	TGCGCCAGCAGCCAAGTTGGGCTAGCGGGGGGGTCCTACGAGCAGTACTTC
TRBD1	-	13	TRBV7-9	TRBJ1-2	CASSGQGVEGYTF	TGTGCCTCCTCGGGACAGGGGGTCGAAGGCTACACCTTC
-	once	15	TRBV5-4	TRBJ2-1	CASSAGGIGNNEQFF	TGTGCCAGCAGCGCTGGCGGAATAGGCAACAATGAGCAGTTCTTC
-	-	12	TRBV6-5	TRBJ1-4	CASRSPNEKLFF	TGTGCCAGCAGGTCGCCTAATGAAAAACTGTTTTTT
-	few	14	TRBV27	TRBJ1-2	CASSLGPSGPGYTF	TGTGCCAGCAGTTTAGGCCCGTCGGGGCCCGGCTACACCTTC
-	-	16	TRBV9	TRBJ1-6	CASSVGEGGKVPPLHF	TGTGCCAGCAGCGTAGGTGAGGGGGGGAAAGTACCACCCCTCCACTTT
-	-	14	TRBV5-1	TRBJ1-1	CASSSDSLNTEAFF	TGCGCCAGCAGTTCGGACAGTCTGAACACTGAAGCTTTCTTT
-	-	14	TRBV12-5	TRBJ1-4	CASGREPNNEKLFF	TGTGCTAGTGGGCGGGAGCCTAATAATGAAAAACTGTTTTTT
TRBD2	-	16	TRBV5-1	TRBJ2-3	CASSPGLVRGTDTQYF	TGCGCCAGCAGCCCTGGACTAGTCCGAGGCACAGATACGCAGTATTTT
-	-	12	TRBV6-1	TRBJ1-5	CASSDRLQPQHF	TGTGCCAGCAGTGACAGACTTCAGCCCCAGCATTTT
-	-	15	TRBV7-6	TRBJ1-1	CASSLDSLPNTEAFF	TGTGCCAGCAGCTTAGATTCGCTACCGAACACTGAAGCTTTCTTT
TRBD1	-	14	TRBV19	TRBJ1-1	CASTLTGVNTEAFF	TGTGCCAGTACCTTGACAGGGGTGAACACTGAAGCTTTCTTT
-	once	15	TRBV6-5	TRBJ1-2	CASTLRWEWVGGYTF	TGTGCCAGCACCCTCCGTTGGGAGTGGGTAGGCGGCTACACCTTC
TRBD2	-	18	TRBV9	TRBJ2-2	CASSVVGSGGANTGELFF	TGTGCCAGCAGCGTAGTCGGTAGCGGGGGGGCTAACACCGGGGAGCTGTTTTTT
-	-	12	TRBV30	TRBJ2-4	CAWTDLKNIQYF	TGTGCCTGGACTGACCTCAAAAACATTCAGTACTTC
-	few	15	TRBV7-9	TRBJ2-3	CASSLAGARTDTQYF	TGTGCCAGCAGCTTAGCTGGGGCCCGCACAGATACGCAGTATTTT